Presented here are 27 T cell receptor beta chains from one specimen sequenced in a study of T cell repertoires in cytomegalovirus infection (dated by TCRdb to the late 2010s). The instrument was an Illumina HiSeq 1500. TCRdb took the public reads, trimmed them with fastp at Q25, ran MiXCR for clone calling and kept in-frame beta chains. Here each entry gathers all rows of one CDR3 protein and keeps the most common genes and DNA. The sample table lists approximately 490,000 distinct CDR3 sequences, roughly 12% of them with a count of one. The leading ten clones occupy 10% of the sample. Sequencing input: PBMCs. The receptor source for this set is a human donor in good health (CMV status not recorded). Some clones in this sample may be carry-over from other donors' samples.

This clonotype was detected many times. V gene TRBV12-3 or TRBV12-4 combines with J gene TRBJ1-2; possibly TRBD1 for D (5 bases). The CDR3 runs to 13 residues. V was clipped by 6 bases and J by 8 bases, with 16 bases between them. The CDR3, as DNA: TGTGCCAGCAGGGAGAGAGGGGAGGGGGGCTACACCTTC. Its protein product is CASRERGEGGYTF.

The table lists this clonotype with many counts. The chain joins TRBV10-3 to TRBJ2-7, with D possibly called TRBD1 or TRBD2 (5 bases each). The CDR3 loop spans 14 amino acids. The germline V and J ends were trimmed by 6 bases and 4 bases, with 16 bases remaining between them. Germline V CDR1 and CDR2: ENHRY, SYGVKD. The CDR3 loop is CAIRQGMPGYEQYF. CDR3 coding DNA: TGTGCCATCAGGCAGGGCATGCCGGGGTACGAGCAGTACTTC.

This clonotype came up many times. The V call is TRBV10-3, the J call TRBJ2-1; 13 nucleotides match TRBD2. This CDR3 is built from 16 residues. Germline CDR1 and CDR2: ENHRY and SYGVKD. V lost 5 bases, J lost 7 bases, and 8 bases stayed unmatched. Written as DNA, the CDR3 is TGTGCCATCAGTAAGACCGGGACTAGCGGGAAGAATGAGCAGTTCTTC. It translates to CAISKTGTSGKNEQFF.

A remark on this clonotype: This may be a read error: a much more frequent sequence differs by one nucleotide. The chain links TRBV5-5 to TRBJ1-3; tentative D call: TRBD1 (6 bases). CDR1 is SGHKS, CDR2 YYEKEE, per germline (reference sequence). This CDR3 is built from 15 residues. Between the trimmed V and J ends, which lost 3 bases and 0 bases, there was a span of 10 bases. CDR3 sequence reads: CASSSGQPSGNTIYF. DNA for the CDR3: TGTGCCAGCAGCTCCGGACAGCCCTCTGGAAACACCATATATTTT.

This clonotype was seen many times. The CDR3 sequence: CASSRGEWYSNQPQHF. DNA of the CDR3: TGTGCCAGCAGTCGCGGCGAGTGGTATAGCAATCAGCCCCAGCATTTT. The gene calls are TRBV12-3 or TRBV12-4 and TRBJ1-5; D call uncertain. CDR3 length equals 16 residues. The V gene lost 5 bases and the J gene lost 0 bases, with 14 bases spanning the gap.

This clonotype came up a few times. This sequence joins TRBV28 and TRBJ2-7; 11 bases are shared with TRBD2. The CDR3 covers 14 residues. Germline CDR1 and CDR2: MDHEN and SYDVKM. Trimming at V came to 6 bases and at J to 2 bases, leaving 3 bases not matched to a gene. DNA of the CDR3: TGTGCCAGCAGGCTAGCGGGAGGCGCCTACGAGCAGTACTTC. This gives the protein CASRLAGGAYEQYF.

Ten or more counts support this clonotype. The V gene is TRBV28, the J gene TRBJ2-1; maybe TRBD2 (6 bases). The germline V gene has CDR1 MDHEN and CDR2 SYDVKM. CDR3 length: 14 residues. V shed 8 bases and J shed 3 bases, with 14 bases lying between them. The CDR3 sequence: CASSWTGGYNEQFF. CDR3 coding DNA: TGTGCCAGCTCCTGGACCGGGGGCTACAATGAGCAGTTCTTC.

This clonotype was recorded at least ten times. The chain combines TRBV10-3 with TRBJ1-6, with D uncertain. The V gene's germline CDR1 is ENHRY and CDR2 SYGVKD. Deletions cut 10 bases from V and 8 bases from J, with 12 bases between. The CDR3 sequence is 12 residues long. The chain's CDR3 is CATGRADSPLHF. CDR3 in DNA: TGTGCCACGGGTCGGGCGGATTCACCCCTCCACTTT.

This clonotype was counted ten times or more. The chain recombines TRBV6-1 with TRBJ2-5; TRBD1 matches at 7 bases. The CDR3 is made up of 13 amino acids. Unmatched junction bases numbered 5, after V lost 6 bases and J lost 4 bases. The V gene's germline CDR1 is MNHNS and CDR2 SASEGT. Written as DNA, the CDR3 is TGTGCCAGCAGAGACTCAGGGGGAGAGACCCAGTACTTC. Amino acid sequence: CASRDSGGETQYF.

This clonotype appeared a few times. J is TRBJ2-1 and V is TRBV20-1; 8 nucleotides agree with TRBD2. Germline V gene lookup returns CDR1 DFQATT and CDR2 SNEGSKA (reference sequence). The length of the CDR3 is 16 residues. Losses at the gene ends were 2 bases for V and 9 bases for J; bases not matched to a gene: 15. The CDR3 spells CSARRASGLVLGEQFF. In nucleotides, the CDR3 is TGCAGTGCTAGACGGGCTAGCGGGCTCGTTTTGGGTGAGCAGTTCTTC.

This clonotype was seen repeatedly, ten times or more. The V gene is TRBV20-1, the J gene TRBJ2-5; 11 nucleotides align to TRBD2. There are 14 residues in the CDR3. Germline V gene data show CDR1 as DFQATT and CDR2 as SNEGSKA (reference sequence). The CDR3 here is CSPTLGTSGETQYF. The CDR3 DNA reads TGCAGCCCCACCCTGGGGACTAGCGGAGAGACCCAGTACTTC.

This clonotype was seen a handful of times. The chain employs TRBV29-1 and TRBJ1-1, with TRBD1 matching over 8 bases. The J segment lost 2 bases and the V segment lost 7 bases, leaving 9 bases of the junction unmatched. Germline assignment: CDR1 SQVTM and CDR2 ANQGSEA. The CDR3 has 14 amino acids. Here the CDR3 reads CSAARQGANTEAFF. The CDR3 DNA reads TGCAGCGCAGCACGTCAGGGGGCAAACACTGAAGCTTTCTTT. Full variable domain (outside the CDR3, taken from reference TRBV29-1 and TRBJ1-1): SAVISQKPSRDICQRGTSLTIQCQVDSQVTMMFWYRQQPGQSLTLIATANQGSEATYESGFVIDKFPISRPNLTFSTLTVSNMSPEDSSIYLCSAARQGANTEAFFGQGTRLTVV.

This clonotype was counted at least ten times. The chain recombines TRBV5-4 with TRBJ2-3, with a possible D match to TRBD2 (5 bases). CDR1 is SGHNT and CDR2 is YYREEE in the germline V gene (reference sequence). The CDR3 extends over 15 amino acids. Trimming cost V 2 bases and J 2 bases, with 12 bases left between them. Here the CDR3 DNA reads TGTGCCAGCAGCTTTCAGGAGGACTCCACAGATACGCAGTATTTT. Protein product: CASSFQEDSTDTQYF.

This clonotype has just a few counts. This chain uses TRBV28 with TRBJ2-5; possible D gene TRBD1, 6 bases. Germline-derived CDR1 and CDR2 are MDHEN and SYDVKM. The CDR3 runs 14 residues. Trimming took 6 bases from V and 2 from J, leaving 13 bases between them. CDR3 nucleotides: TGTGCCAGCAGAACAGGGAGCTTTCAAGAGACCCAGTACTTC. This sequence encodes CASRTGSFQETQYF.

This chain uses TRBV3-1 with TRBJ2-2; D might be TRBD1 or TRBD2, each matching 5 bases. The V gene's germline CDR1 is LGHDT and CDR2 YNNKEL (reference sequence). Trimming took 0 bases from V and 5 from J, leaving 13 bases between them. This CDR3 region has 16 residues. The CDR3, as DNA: TGTGCCAGCAGCCAAGATCGGGACCCGCAGACCGGGGAGCTGTTTTTT. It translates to CASSQDRDPQTGELFF.

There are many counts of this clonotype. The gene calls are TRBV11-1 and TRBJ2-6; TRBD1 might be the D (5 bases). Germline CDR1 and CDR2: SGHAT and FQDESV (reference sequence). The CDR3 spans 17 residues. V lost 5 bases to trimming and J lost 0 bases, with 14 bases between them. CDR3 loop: CASSQRLGHSGANVLTF. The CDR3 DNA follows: TGTGCCAGCAGCCAAAGGCTCGGACACTCTGGGGCCAACGTCCTGACTTTC.

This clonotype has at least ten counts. CDR3 DNA: TGTGCCAGCAGCGACCCGGGGGGAGGGGATACGCAGTATTTT. It specifies CASSDPGGGDTQYF. The chain links TRBV7-8 to TRBJ2-3, with 7 bases lining up with TRBD2. CDR3 length equals 14 residues. The J segment lost 6 bases and the V segment lost 5 bases, leaving 8 bases of the junction unmatched. Germline assignment: CDR1 SGHVS and CDR2 FQNEAQ.

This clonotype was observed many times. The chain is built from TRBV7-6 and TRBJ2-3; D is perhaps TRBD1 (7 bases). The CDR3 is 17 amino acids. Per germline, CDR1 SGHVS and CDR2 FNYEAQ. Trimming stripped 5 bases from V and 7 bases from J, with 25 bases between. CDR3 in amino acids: CASSQPRTGGSFHTQYF. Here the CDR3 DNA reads TGTGCCAGCAGCCAACCTCGGACAGGAGGGAGTTTCCATACGCAGTATTTT.

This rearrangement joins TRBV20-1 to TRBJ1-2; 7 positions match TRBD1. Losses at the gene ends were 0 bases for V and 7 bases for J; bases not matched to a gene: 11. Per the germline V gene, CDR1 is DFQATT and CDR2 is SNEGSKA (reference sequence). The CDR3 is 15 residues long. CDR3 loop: CSARDLGGRRFGYTF. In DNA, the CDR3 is TGCAGTGCTAGAGATCTAGGGGGCCGGAGGTTTGGCTACACCTTC.

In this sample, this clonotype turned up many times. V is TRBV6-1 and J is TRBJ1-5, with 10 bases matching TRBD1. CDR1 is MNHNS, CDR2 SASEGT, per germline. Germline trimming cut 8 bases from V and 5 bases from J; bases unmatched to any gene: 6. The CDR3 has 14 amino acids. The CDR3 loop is CASARDRGYQPQHF. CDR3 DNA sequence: TGTGCCAGCGCCCGGGACAGGGGATATCAGCCCCAGCATTTT.

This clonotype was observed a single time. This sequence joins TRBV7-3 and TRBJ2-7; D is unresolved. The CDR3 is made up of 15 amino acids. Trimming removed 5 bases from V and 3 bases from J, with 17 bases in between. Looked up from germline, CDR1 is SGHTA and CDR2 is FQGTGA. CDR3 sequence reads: CASSLLEGQRYEQYF. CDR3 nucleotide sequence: TGTGCCAGCAGCCTACTGGAAGGGCAGCGCTACGAGCAGTACTTC. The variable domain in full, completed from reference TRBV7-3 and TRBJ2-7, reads GAGVSQTPSNKVTEKGKYVELRCDPISGHTALYWYRQSLGQGPEFLIYFQGTGAADDSGLPNDRFFAVRPEGSVSTLKIQRTERGDSAVYLCASSLLEGQRYEQYFGPGTRLTVT.

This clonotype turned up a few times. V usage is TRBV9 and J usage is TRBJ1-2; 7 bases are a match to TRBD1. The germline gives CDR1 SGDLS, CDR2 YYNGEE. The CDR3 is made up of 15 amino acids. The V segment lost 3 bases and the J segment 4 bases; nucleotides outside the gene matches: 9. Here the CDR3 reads CASSADRRWGYGYTF. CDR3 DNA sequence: TGTGCCAGCAGCGCGGACAGGCGCTGGGGCTATGGCTACACCTTC.

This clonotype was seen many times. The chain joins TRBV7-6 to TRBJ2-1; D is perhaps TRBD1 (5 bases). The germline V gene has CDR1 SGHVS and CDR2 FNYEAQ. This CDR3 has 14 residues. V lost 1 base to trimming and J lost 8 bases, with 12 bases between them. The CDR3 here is CASSLGQGGDEQFF. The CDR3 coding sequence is TGTGCCAGCAGCTTAGGCCAGGGCGGCGATGAGCAGTTCTTC.

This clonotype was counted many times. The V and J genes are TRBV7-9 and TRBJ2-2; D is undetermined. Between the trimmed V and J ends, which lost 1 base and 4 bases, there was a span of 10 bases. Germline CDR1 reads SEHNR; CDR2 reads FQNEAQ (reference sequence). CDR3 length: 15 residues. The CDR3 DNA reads TGTGCCAGCAGCTTAGATTCCGGTCCCACCGGGGAGCTGTTTTTT. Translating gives CASSLDSGPTGELFF.

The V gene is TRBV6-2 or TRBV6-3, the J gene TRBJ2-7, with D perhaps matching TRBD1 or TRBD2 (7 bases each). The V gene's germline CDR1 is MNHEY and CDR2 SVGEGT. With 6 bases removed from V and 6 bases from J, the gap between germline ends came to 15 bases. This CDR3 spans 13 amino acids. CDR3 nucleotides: TGTGCCAGCAGCCGACAGGGAGGGGGCGAGCAGTACTTC. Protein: CASSRQGGGEQYF.

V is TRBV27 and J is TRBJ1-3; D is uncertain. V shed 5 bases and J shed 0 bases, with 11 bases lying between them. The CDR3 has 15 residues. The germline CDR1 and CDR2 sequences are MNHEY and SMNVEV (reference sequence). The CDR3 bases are TGTGCCAGCAGTCCCCGCGGCCACTCTGGAAACACCATATATTTT. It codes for CASSPRGHSGNTIYF.

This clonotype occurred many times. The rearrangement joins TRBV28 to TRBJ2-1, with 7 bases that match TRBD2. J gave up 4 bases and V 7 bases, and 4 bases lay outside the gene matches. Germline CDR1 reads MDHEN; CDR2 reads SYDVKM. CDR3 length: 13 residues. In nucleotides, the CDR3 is TGTGCCAGCATGCTAGCGGAATACAATGAGCAGTTCTTC. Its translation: CASMLAEYNEQFF.